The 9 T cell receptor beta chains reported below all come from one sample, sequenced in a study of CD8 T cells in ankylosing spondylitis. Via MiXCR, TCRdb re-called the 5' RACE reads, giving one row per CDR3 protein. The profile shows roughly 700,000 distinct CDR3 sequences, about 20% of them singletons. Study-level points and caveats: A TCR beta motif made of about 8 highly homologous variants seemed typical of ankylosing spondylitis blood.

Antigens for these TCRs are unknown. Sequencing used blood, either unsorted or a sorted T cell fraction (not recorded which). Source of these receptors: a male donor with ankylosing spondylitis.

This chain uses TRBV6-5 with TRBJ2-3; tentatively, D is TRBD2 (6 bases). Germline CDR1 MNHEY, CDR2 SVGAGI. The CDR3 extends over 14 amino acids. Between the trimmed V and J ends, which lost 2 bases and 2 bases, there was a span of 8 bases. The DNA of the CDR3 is TGTGCCAGCAGTTACCGGGGGACCACAGATACGCAGTATTTT. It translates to CASSYRGTTDTQYF.

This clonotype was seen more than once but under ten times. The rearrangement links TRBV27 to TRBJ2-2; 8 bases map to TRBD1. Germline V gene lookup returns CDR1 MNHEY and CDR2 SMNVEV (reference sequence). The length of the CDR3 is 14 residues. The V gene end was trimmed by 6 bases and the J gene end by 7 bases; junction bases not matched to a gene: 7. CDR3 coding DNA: TGTGCCAGCAGAACAGGGGGAATCAACGGGGAGCTGTTTTTT. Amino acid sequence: CASRTGGINGELFF.

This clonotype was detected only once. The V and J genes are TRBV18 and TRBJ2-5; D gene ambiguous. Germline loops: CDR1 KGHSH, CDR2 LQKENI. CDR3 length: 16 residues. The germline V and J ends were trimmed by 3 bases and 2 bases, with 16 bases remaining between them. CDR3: CASSPSGRRQQETQYF. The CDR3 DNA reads TGTGCCAGCTCACCTTCTGGGCGGCGCCAACAAGAGACCCAGTACTTC.

CDR3 protein: CSVGGYGYTF. The CDR3, as DNA: TGCAGCGTTGGAGGGTATGGCTACACCTTC. J is TRBJ1-2 and V is TRBV29-1; D uncertain. This CDR3 contains 10 residues. Germline loops: CDR1 SQVTM, CDR2 ANQGSEA. Between the trimmed V and J ends, which lost 4 bases and 5 bases, there was a span of 5 bases.

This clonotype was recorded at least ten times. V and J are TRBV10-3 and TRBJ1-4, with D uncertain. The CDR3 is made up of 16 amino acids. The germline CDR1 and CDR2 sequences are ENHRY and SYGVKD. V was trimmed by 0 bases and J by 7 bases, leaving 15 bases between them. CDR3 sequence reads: CAISESIGVPGEKLFF. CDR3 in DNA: TGTGCCATCAGTGAGTCGATCGGGGTGCCCGGTGAAAAACTGTTTTTT.

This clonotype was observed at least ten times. The CDR3 reads CASSLSLPENYGYTF. Written as DNA, the CDR3 is TGTGCCAGCAGCTTAAGTTTGCCCGAAAACTATGGCTACACCTTC. The chain employs TRBV7-3 and TRBJ1-2; D is undetermined. V was cut by 1 base and J by 2 bases, with 11 bases left in between. The CDR3 is 15 residues long. Germline V gives CDR1 SGHTA, CDR2 FQGTGA.

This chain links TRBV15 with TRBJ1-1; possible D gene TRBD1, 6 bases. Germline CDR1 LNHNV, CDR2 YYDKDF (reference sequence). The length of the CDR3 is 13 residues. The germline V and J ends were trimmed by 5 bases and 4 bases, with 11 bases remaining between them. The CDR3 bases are TGTGCCACCAGCCTGGGACACCTCACTGAAGCTTTCTTT. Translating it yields CATSLGHLTEAFF.

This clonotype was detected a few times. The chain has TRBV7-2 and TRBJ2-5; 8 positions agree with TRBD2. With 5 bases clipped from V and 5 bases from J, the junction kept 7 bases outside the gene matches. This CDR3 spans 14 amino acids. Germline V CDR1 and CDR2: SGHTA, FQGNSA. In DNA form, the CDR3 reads TGTGCCAGCAGCCCTAATAGCGGGAAGGAGACCCAGTACTTC. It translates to CASSPNSGKETQYF.

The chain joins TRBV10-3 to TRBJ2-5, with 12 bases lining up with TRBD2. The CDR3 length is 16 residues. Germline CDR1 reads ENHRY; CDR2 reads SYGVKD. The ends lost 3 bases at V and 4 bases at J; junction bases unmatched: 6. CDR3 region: CAISELAGGEGETQYF. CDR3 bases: TGTGCCATCAGTGAACTAGCGGGGGGCGAGGGAGAGACCCAGTACTTC.